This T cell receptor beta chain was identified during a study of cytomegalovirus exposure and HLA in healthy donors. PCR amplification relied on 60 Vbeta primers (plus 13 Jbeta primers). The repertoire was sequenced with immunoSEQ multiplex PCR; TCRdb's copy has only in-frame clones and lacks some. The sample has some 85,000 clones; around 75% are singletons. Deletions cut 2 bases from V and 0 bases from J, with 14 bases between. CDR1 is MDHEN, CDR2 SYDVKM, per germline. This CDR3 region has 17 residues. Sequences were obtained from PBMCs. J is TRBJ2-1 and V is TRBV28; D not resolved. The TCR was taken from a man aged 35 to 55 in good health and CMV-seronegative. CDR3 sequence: CASSLPQVPSSYNEQFF. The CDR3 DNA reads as TGTGCCAGCAGTTTACCCCAGGTCCCGAGCTCCTACAATGAGCAGTTCTTC.